This TCR beta chain was found in a study of shared clonotypes between healthy human individuals. Background on the study: Per donor, three plates held CD4 naive cells, three held CD4 memory, two held CD8 naive and one held CD8 memory.

The table came from immunoSEQ multiplex PCR; TCRdb's copy has only in-frame clones and leaves some out. This sample carries about 2.3 million clones, 85% to 95% of them seen once, and the ten largest clones take 0.37%. Germline lookup yields CDR1 SGHRS and CDR2 YFSETQ. The CDR3 contains 12 residues. Trimming took off 3 bases at V and 3 bases at J, with 6 bases between the two ends. This clone was counted between two and nine times. What it binds is unknown. Study-level points and caveats: Large depth notwithstanding, sorted-subset sequencing proved incomplete by rarefaction.

Adults of Caucasian background living in Nashville, Tennessee made up all donors. Partitioning of CD4+ cells yielded a CD45RA+ naive subset and a CD45RA-negative memory subset. This receptor was obtained from a man aged 18 to 35 in good health. Some clones in this sample may be carry-over from other donors' samples. J is TRBJ1-1 and V is TRBV5-1; no clear D gene. Sequenced sample: naive CD4+ T cells from PBMCs. Stated subset: CD45RA+ positively selected. CDR3 in DNA: TGCGCCAGCAGCTCACGGGACACTGAAGCTTTCTTT. Its translation: CASSSRDTEAFF.